These 2 T cell receptor beta chains were sequenced from one sample in a study of cytomegalovirus exposure and HLA in healthy donors. In the PCR, 60 Vbeta and 13 Jbeta primers were used. Produced via immunoSEQ multiplex PCR; TCRdb's table is partial and in-frame only. The table includes over 100,000 clones, 70% to 80% detected once. The sequenced sample consisted of PBMCs. The receptors come from a female donor in good health and CMV-seronegative.

The chain combines TRBV2 with TRBJ2-3; 10 nucleotides agree with TRBD1. The CDR3 spans 17 residues. The ends lost 7 bases at V and 2 bases at J; junction bases unmatched: 12. Germline lookup yields CDR1 SNHLY and CDR2 FYNNEI. CDR3 bases: TGTGCCAGCAATTTCAGGGGGGACAGGGGAAACACAGATACGCAGTATTTT. This sequence encodes CASNFRGDRGNTDTQYF.

V is TRBV27 and J is TRBJ2-6; D gene unclear. The germline V and J ends were trimmed by 3 bases and 0 bases, with 6 bases remaining between them. CDR1 is MNHEY, CDR2 SMNVEV, per germline (reference sequence). The CDR3 totals 15 residues. The CDR3 bases are TGTGCCAGCAGTTTGCGGCTCTCTGGGGCCAACGTCCTGACTTTC. This encodes CASSLRLSGANVLTF. Together with reference TRBV27 and TRBJ2-6, the CDR3 gives the full variable domain: EAQVTQNPRYLITVTGKKLTVTCSQNMNHEYMSWYRQDPGLGLRQIYYSMNVEVTDKGDVPEGYKVSRKEKRNFPLILESPSPNQTSLYFCASSLRLSGANVLTFGAGSRLTVL.